This TCR beta chain was sequenced for a study of regulatory T cells in long-lasting Graves disease. Study-wide findings and caveats: Persistent Graves' patients showed less TCR diversity than newly diagnosed ones. It was in persistent disease that TRBV28, TRBJ1-2 and TRBJ2-5 were favored.

The sample holds many counts of this clonotype. Its antigen remains unidentified. This CDR3 has 14 amino acids. V was shortened by 7 bases and J by 3 bases, with 16 bases between the two germline ends. Germline V lookup: CDR1 MNHEY, CDR2 SVGEGT. With iRepertoire HTBI primers and Arm-PCR of CDR3 regions, TCR beta libraries were built. TCRdb analysed the multiplex PCR reads with MiXCR anew, one entry per CDR3 protein. The top ten clones hold over 7.5% of a sample with roughly 470,000 distinct CDR3 sequences, less than 25% of them seen once. Time point noted: persistent/refractory GD, antithyroid drugs over 5 years with positive TRAb. Researchers made the TCR library from RNA that was extracted from PBMCs.

The clonotype was recovered from a female donor with Graves disease. The sample here was peripheral blood mononuclear cells (PBMCs), taken when the disease was refractory, from a patient treated with antithyroid drugs. The rearrangement uses TRBV6-2 or TRBV6-3 and TRBJ2-7, with D maybe TRBD1 (6 bases). CDR3 region: CASTKPTTGYEQYF. CDR3 nucleotides: TGTGCCAGCACCAAACCTACGACAGGCTACGAGCAGTACTTC.